This T cell receptor (beta chain) was recovered during a study of T cell repertoires in cytomegalovirus infection. Study context: CMV infection and matching HLA type were both indicated by public TCR beta signatures. General study points: Ex vivo responses were dominated by HLA-C-restricted CMV-specific TCR beta clonotypes.

TCRdb reprocessed the reads via MiXCR and lists one record per CDR3 protein. The top ten hold less than 3.5% of the sample, which has some 180,000 distinct CDR3 sequences, about 20% seen once. Worth noting for this clonotype: Its antigen remains unidentified.

The sample taken for sequencing was PBMCs. The sequence was collected from a human donor in good health (CMV status not recorded). Some clones in this sample may be carry-over from other donors' samples.

The CDR3 sequence: CASSIGGLNTEAFF. The CDR3 coding sequence is TGTGCCAGTAGTATCGGGGGGCTGAACACTGAAGCTTTCTTT. V and J are TRBV19 and TRBJ1-1, with D maybe TRBD1 (6 bases). Trimming took 3 bases from V and 0 from J, leaving 8 bases between them. Per germline, CDR1 LNHDA and CDR2 SQIVND (reference sequence). The CDR3 totals 14 residues.